This record looks at one TCR beta chain sequence and its context. Its target is unknown. V lost 5 bases, J lost 7 bases, and 15 bases stayed unmatched. This CDR3 is built from 16 residues. Germline loops: CDR1 SGHTA, CDR2 FQGNSA. Data came from immunoSEQ multiplex PCR; TCRdb stores just in-frame clones and leaves some out. The sample lists about 6,000 clones; 28% were seen once. The data are from a study of T cells in localized non-small cell lung cancer. Findings of the study overall: Longer overall survival accompanied higher blood T cell density.

The sequenced sample was lung tumor tissue, obtained before any cancer treatment. The sequence came from a female donor of 60 years or more with stage I lung adenocarcinoma. The genes are TRBV7-2 and TRBJ2-7; 9 bases fit TRBD1. The CDR3 bases are TGTGCCAGCAGCATTCCGGGACAGGGCACAAGGGGTGAGCAGTACTTC. Translation gives CASSIPGQGTRGEQYF.